The rows below give T cell receptor beta chains drawn from one sample of a study. TCRdb re-called the RT-PCR reads with MiXCR, one entry per CDR3 protein. The repertoire holds hundreds of thousands of distinct CDR3 sequences, more than 13% seen once, with about 3.6% in the top ten. The sequenced sample consisted of memory CD4+ T cells from blood. Receptors originate from a female donor in good health, serving as a healthy control. The CDR3 runs from the conserved cysteine through the conserved F or W. D genes are given only for firm matches. The listing skips clone size in some rows; elsewhere it reads once, few, many or a size class.

j_gene: TRBJ1-5
v_gene: TRBV18
d_gene: NA
abundance: few
CDR3nt: TGTGCCAGCTCACCAGGGCAGGATCAGCCCCAGCATTTT
CDR3aa: CASSPGQDQPQHF

j_gene: TRBJ1-5
v_gene: TRBV30
d_gene: NA
abundance: NA
CDR3nt: TGTGCCTGGAGTGTACAAGGGAAAGGAAGCAATCAGCCCCAGCATTTT
CDR3aa: CAWSVQGKGSNQPQHF

j_gene: TRBJ2-3
v_gene: TRBV5-1
d_gene: TRBD1
abundance: few
CDR3nt: TGCGCCAGCAGCTTTAGACAGGGAAAAGCAGATACGCAGTATTTT
CDR3aa: CASSFRQGKADTQYF

j_gene: TRBJ1-5
v_gene: TRBV7-2
d_gene: NA
abundance: many
CDR3nt: TGTGCCAGCAGCTTAAAAGGAAATCAGCCCCAGCATTTT
CDR3aa: CASSLKGNQPQHF

j_gene: TRBJ2-3
v_gene: TRBV20-1
d_gene: NA
abundance: few
CDR3nt: TGCAGTGCCCGTGGTCCCTATAGCACAGATACGCAGTATTTT
CDR3aa: CSARGPYSTDTQYF

j_gene: TRBJ1-2
v_gene: TRBV7-9
d_gene: NA
abundance: few
CDR3nt: TGTGCCAGCAGCTTAGGTTGGGGCTACACCTTC
CDR3aa: CASSLGWGYTF

j_gene: TRBJ1-5
v_gene: TRBV10-3
d_gene: NA
abundance: NA
CDR3nt: TGTGCCATCAGTGAGTCGGTGGAGTATCAGCCCCAGCATTTT
CDR3aa: CAISESVEYQPQHF

j_gene: TRBJ1-5
v_gene: TRBV10-3
d_gene: TRBD1
abundance: many
CDR3nt: TGTGCCATCGCCTCAACAGGGGGCAATCAGCCCCAGCATTTT
CDR3aa: CAIASTGGNQPQHF

j_gene: TRBJ1-6
v_gene: TRBV5-1
d_gene: TRBD1
abundance: few
CDR3nt: TGCGCCAGCAGCCCGGGACAGTCCTTTGATTCACCCCTCCACTTT
CDR3aa: CASSPGQSFDSPLHF

j_gene: TRBJ2-7
v_gene: TRBV12-3/TRBV12-4
d_gene: NA
abundance: NA
CDR3nt: TGTGCCAGCAGTTCCCCCCCCGATATCGGGCAGTACTTC
CDR3aa: CASSSPPDIGQYF

j_gene: TRBJ2-7
v_gene: TRBV3-1
d_gene: TRBD1
abundance: NA
CDR3nt: TGTGCCAGCAGCCCCTCGGGACAGGGGGCCAGGCAGTACTTC
CDR3aa: CASSPSGQGARQYF

j_gene: TRBJ2-3
v_gene: TRBV20-1
d_gene: TRBD2
abundance: NA
CDR3nt: TGCAGTGCTCTGGGACTAGCGACTAGCACAGATACGCAGTATTTT
CDR3aa: CSALGLATSTDTQYF

j_gene: TRBJ2-5
v_gene: TRBV24-1
d_gene: NA
abundance: NA
CDR3nt: TGTGCCACCAGTGACCAACTGGACGGGGAGACCCAGTACTTC
CDR3aa: CATSDQLDGETQYF

j_gene: TRBJ1-4
v_gene: TRBV7-9
d_gene: NA
abundance: NA
CDR3nt: TGTGCCAGCCAAGCCGACAGAACCTATGAAAAACTGTTTTTT
CDR3aa: CASQADRTYEKLFF

j_gene: TRBJ1-5
v_gene: TRBV6-1
d_gene: NA
abundance: NA
CDR3nt: TGTGCCAGCAGTGATCTAAGGGGGTCGGGTGAGCCCCAGCATTTT
CDR3aa: CASSDLRGSGEPQHF